The entry below describes one T cell receptor (beta chain). This sample is part of a study of blood T cell repertoires in COVID-19. At the level of the study: Whether acute or convalescent, the COVID-19 samples came from the United States, Italy and Spain. PBMCs, B-cell-depleted T cells, or T cells provided the cDNA or gDNA that made up the material.

As handled by the study authors: Amplification of reference gene primers provided the estimated nucleated cell counts. Clones were read by immunoSEQ multiplex PCR, and TCRdb kept only the in-frame ones, dropping some. V and J calls and clone size are copied from that table; D and trimming were computed from the DNA. Of approximately 70,000 clones in the sample, 85% to 90% were seen once. Germline assignment: CDR1 MDHEN and CDR2 SYDVKM. The CDR3 loop spans 14 amino acids. V lost 3 bases and J lost 2; bases outside the gene matches: 0. The V gene is TRBV28, the J gene TRBJ2-1; 8 bases align to TRBD2. The sample was peripheral blood. The TCR was taken from a woman older than 75 with active COVID-19. CDR3 region: CASSFSGAYNEQFF. The CDR3 DNA follows: TGTGCCAGCAGTTTTAGCGGGGCCTACAATGAGCAGTTCTTC.